The 29 T cell receptor beta chains below were found in one sample sequenced in a study of cytomegalovirus exposure and HLA in healthy donors. PCR was performed using 60 Vbeta and 13 Jbeta primers. The table came from immunoSEQ multiplex PCR; TCRdb's copy has only in-frame clones and leaves some out. The sample includes 65,000 to 90,000 clones, roughly 73% of them seen just once. The sequenced sample consisted of PBMCs. The receptor source for this set is a middle-aged woman in good health and CMV-seropositive.

The chain couples TRBV6-6 to TRBJ1-2, with D maybe TRBD1 (5 bases). Germline CDR1 is MNHNY and CDR2 is SVGAGI (reference sequence). The CDR3 has 12 amino acids. Trimming removed 8 bases at V and 4 bases at J, with 11 bases between. CDR3 loop: CASSAGRYGYTF. The DNA for the CDR3 is TGTGCCAGCTCTGCAGGGCGCTATGGCTACACCTTC.

The chain joins TRBV2 to TRBJ1-1; 8 bases fit TRBD1. Looked up from germline, CDR1 is SNHLY and CDR2 is FYNNEI. This CDR3 has 13 residues. Unmatched junction bases numbered 1, after V lost 6 bases and J lost 1 base. As DNA, the CDR3 is TGTGCCAGCAGGACAGGGGCGAACACTGAAGCTTTCTTT. Protein sequence: CASRTGANTEAFF.

This chain uses TRBV5-1 with TRBJ2-7; D possibly corresponds to TRBD2 (6 bases). Germline V CDR1 and CDR2: SGHRS, YFSETQ. V was trimmed by 0 bases and J by 3 bases, leaving 13 bases between them. The CDR3 runs to 15 residues. The CDR3 DNA follows: TGCGCCAGCAGCTTGGAAGCGGGCGAGTACTACGAGCAGTACTTC. This translates into CASSLEAGEYYEQYF.

This clone was seen more than once but under ten times. The chain combines TRBV15 with TRBJ2-7; no clear D gene. The germline V and J ends were trimmed by 3 bases and 3 bases, with 9 bases remaining between them. There are 13 residues in the CDR3. The germline CDR1 and CDR2 sequences are LNHNV and YYDKDF (reference sequence). The CDR3 loop reads CATSRSGRYEQYF. The CDR3 bases are TGTGCCACCAGCAGGAGTGGTCGCTACGAGCAGTACTTC. The whole variable domain, remainder taken from reference TRBV15 and TRBJ2-7, is DAMVIQNPRYQVTQFGKPVTLSCSQTLNHNVMYWYQQKSSQAPKLLFHYYDKDFNNEADTPDNFQSRRPNTSFCFLDIRSPGLGDTAMYLCATSRSGRYEQYFGPGTRLTVT.

This clone came up once. This chain joins TRBV28 and TRBJ2-7; D unclear. V was cut by 6 bases and J by 5 bases, with 11 bases left in between. Germline V CDR1 and CDR2: MDHEN, SYDVKM. The CDR3 extends over 12 amino acids. CDR3 coding DNA: TGTGCCAGCAGCTCTCTAGTAAACGAGCAGTACTTC. Translated, it gives CASSSLVNEQYF.

V gene TRBV15 combines with J gene TRBJ1-3; possibly TRBD1 for D (5 bases). Trimming shortened V by 1 base and J by 2 bases, and 9 bases separated the two germline ends. The CDR3 runs to 15 residues. The germline V gene encodes CDR1 LNHNV and CDR2 YYDKDF (reference sequence). DNA of the CDR3: TGTGCCACCAGCAGAGCTAGGGGAACTGGAAACACCATATATTTT. Translated: CATSRARGTGNTIYF.

The chain joins TRBV6-1 to TRBJ2-5; TRBD1 aligns across 9 bases. J was trimmed by 11 bases and V by 4 bases; bases with no gene match: 14. CDR1 MNHNS and CDR2 SASEGT come from the germline V gene. This CDR3 has 15 residues. The CDR3 bases are TGTGCCAGCAGTGGGGGACAGGGTGGACGAGGGGAGCAGTACTTC. As protein: CASSGGQGGRGEQYF.

The CDR3 nucleotides are TGCGCCAGCATAGGGACAGCGAACACCGGGGAGCTGTTTTTT. Its protein product is CASIGTANTGELFF. The chain recombines TRBV5-1 with TRBJ2-2; TRBD1 matches at 7 bases. After removal of 6 bases from V and 0 bases from J, the junction contained 2 bases not matched to a gene. This CDR3 has 14 residues. The germline gives CDR1 SGHRS, CDR2 YFSETQ. The whole variable domain, filled in from reference TRBV5-1 and TRBJ2-2, reads KAGVTQTPRYLIKTRGQQVTLSCSPISGHRSVSWYQQTPGQGLQFLFEYFSETQRNKGNFPGRFSGRQFSNSRSEMNVSTLELGDSALYLCASIGTANTGELFFGEGSRLTVL.

In its sample, this clone was seen once. This chain connects TRBV7-8 to TRBJ2-3, with no clear D. CDR3 size: 13 residues. V dropped 4 bases and J dropped 2 bases, with 7 bases sitting between them. Per germline, CDR1 SGHVS and CDR2 FQNEAQ. DNA of the CDR3: TGTGCCAGCAGCTCGTGGGCCACAGATACGCAGTATTTT. Translating it yields CASSSWATDTQYF.

This clone has a handful of counts. This sequence joins TRBV28 and TRBJ1-3; D unclear. Trimming left V 5 bases short and J 0 bases short, with 20 bases between. Per the germline V gene, CDR1 is MDHEN and CDR2 is SYDVKM. CDR3 length: 18 residues. The CDR3: CASSPPPLENFSGNTIYF. The CDR3 bases are TGTGCCAGCAGTCCCCCGCCCCTAGAAAACTTCTCTGGAAACACCATATATTTT.

This chain uses TRBV6-1 with TRBJ1-1; tentative D call: TRBD1 (6 bases). Germline CDR1 and CDR2: MNHNS and SASEGT. Trimming left V 2 bases short and J 2 bases short, with 9 bases between. CDR3 length equals 14 residues. DNA of the CDR3: TGTGCCAGCAGTGAACGACAGGCCAACACTGAAGCTTTCTTT. Translated, it gives CASSERQANTEAFF.

The J gene is TRBJ2-4, the V gene TRBV7-2; perhaps TRBD1 as D (6 bases). Between the trimmed V and J ends, which lost 6 bases and 7 bases, there was a span of 10 bases. Germline V gives CDR1 SGHTA, CDR2 FQGNSA. CDR3 length equals 12 residues. CDR3 protein: CASRGQQNIQYF. The CDR3 DNA sequence: TGTGCCAGCAGAGGACAGCAGAACATTCAGTACTTC.

The J gene is TRBJ1-1, the V gene TRBV19; 7 bases line up with TRBD1. Germline V CDR1 and CDR2: LNHDA, SQIVND (reference sequence). The CDR3 sequence is 13 residues long. V trimming: 7 bases; J trimming: 2 bases; junction bases outside the gene matches: 4. In DNA form, the CDR3 reads TGTGCCAGTATACGACAGGGAAACACTGAAGCTTTCTTT. It codes for CASIRQGNTEAFF.

V usage is TRBV30 and J usage is TRBJ1-4; 9 bases agree with TRBD1. This CDR3 has 18 residues. Germline assignment: CDR1 GTSNPN and CDR2 SVGIG (reference sequence). The V segment lost 0 bases and the J segment 3 bases; nucleotides outside the gene matches: 11. The CDR3 DNA is TGTGCCTGGAGTGTACTATTCTGGGACAGGGCCTCTAATGAAAAACTGTTTTTT. This codes for CAWSVLFWDRASNEKLFF.

This chain links TRBV7-2 with TRBJ2-7, with D perhaps TRBD1 (6 bases). This CDR3 has 15 residues. The V gene lost 5 bases and the J gene lost 2 bases, with 16 bases spanning the gap. Germline V lookup: CDR1 SGHTA, CDR2 FQGNSA. The CDR3 nucleotides are TGTGCCAGCAGCCGACCGGACAGTGGAACCTACGAGCAGTACTTC. It codes for CASSRPDSGTYEQYF.

The table lists this clone with a few counts. The chain couples TRBV5-4 to TRBJ1-2, with TRBD1 matching over 9 bases. This CDR3 is built from 15 residues. V dropped 4 bases and J dropped 6; count of bases not matched to a gene: 10. The V gene's germline CDR1 is SGHNT and CDR2 YYREEE (reference sequence). CDR3 DNA: TGTGCCAGCAGCCTATCCTTGGACAGGGGTGATGGCTACACCTTC. It yields the protein CASSLSLDRGDGYTF. Full variable domain (missing parts from reference TRBV5-4 and TRBJ1-2): ETGVTQSPTHLIKTRGQQVTLRCSSQSGHNTVSWYQQALGQGPQFIFQYYREEENGRGNFPPRFSGLQFPNYSSELNVNALELDDSALYLCASSLSLDRGDGYTFGSGTRLTVV.

The rearrangement uses TRBV11-2 and TRBJ1-1; TRBD1 is a possible D gene (5 bases). Germline values: CDR1 SGHAT, CDR2 FQNNGV. This CDR3 spans 13 amino acids. Between the trimmed V and J ends, which lost 1 base and 5 bases, there was a span of 8 bases. Written as DNA, the CDR3 is TGTGCCAGCAGCTTAGTCGGGGGAACTGAAGCTTTCTTT. The encoded protein is CASSLVGGTEAFF.

The gene calls are TRBV9 and TRBJ1-2, with a tentative D call TRBD1 (5 bases). V lost 2 bases and J lost 0, with 11 bases in between. CDR1 SGDLS and CDR2 YYNGEE come from the germline V gene. The CDR3 loop spans 15 amino acids. The CDR3 reads CASSVGAIANYGYTF. DNA for the CDR3: TGTGCCAGCAGCGTTGGGGCAATAGCTAACTATGGCTACACCTTC. Full variable domain (rest looked up from reference TRBV9 and TRBJ1-2): DSGVTQTPKHLITATGQRVTLRCSPRSGDLSVYWYQQSLDQGLQFLIQYYNGEERAKGNILERFSAQQFPDLHSELNLSSLELGDSALYFCASSVGAIANYGYTFGSGTRLTVV.

This clone was counted between two and nine times. V gene TRBV19 combines with J gene TRBJ1-5; no definite D call. The CDR3 has 15 residues. Between the trimmed V and J ends, which lost 5 bases and 5 bases, there was a span of 16 bases. Looked up from germline, CDR1 is LNHDA and CDR2 is SQIVND (reference sequence). DNA for the CDR3: TGTGCCAGTAGTCCGCGGGAGGGCGGCTATCAGCCCCAGCATTTT. Translated: CASSPREGGYQPQHF.

This sequence joins TRBV9 and TRBJ2-7; 9 bases agree with TRBD1. Germline CDR1 SGDLS, CDR2 YYNGEE. The CDR3 covers 17 residues. The trim removed 1 base at V and 3 bases at J, leaving 11 bases unmatched. As DNA, the CDR3 is TGTGCCAGCAGCGTATCAACTCCCGGGACAGGGAACTACGAGCAGTACTTC. Protein sequence: CASSVSTPGTGNYEQYF.

The gene calls are TRBV28 and TRBJ2-1; TRBD2 agrees at 9 bases. Trimming took 10 bases from V and 8 from J; bases not matched to a gene: 12. The CDR3 has 14 amino acids. Germline lookup yields CDR1 MDHEN and CDR2 SYDVKM. The CDR3 DNA reads TGTGCCACCAGGGATCGCGGGAGGGCCCATGAGCAGTTCTTC. Its protein is CATRDRGRAHEQFF.

The rearrangement links TRBV7-2 to TRBJ1-4; 7 bases match TRBD1. J gave up 1 base and V 2 bases, and 4 bases lay outside the gene matches. Germline CDR1 is SGHTA and CDR2 is FQGNSA. The CDR3 runs 16 residues. CDR3 loop: CASSLRRTGTNEKLFF. In DNA, the CDR3 is TGTGCCAGCAGCTTAAGACGGACAGGAACTAATGAAAAACTGTTTTTT.

The chain joins TRBV21-1 to TRBJ1-5; the table names TRBD1, a call not compared with the DNA. TRBV21-1 constitutes a pseudogene. This CDR3 is 20 amino acids long. CDR3 coding DNA: TGTGCCAGCAGCACCACCGGGACAGGGGGCTCCTTCGGTGGGAATCAGCCCCAGCATTTT. It translates to CASSTTGTGGSFGGNQPQHF.

The gene calls are TRBV7-9 and TRBJ2-3; possible D gene TRBD1, 6 bases. V gave up 2 bases and J gave up 0 bases, with 9 bases separating them. Germline CDR1 reads SEHNR; CDR2 reads FQNEAQ (reference sequence). CDR3 length equals 15 residues. The CDR3 sequence: CASSLMGQSTDTQYF. The CDR3 bases are TGTGCCAGCAGCTTAATGGGACAAAGCACAGATACGCAGTATTTT.

This clone was seen only a few times. The rearrangement joins TRBV6-1 to TRBJ1-6, with D perhaps matching TRBD1 (6 bases). The CDR3 sequence is 13 residues long. Germline V lookup: CDR1 MNHNS, CDR2 SASEGT. Trimming removed 1 base from V and 8 bases from J, with 6 bases in between. The CDR3 DNA is TGTGCCAGCAGTGAAGACAGGGATTCACCCCTCCACTTT. Its protein is CASSEDRDSPLHF.

The chain recombines TRBV11-2 with TRBJ2-7; 9 nucleotides line up with TRBD2. Germline loops: CDR1 SGHAT, CDR2 FQNNGV. The CDR3 extends over 15 amino acids. V lost 5 bases to trimming and J lost 4 bases; unmatched junction nucleotides: 9. DNA of the CDR3: TGTGCCAGCAGCCTCGCCATAGCGGGAGTATACGAGCAGTACTTC. Translating gives CASSLAIAGVYEQYF.

The sample holds one count of this clone. The V gene is TRBV7-3, the J gene TRBJ2-3; 11 nucleotides align to TRBD2. Trimming at V came to 5 bases and at J to 1 base, leaving 5 bases not matched to a gene. In germline, CDR1 is SGHTA, CDR2 FQGTGA. This CDR3 contains 16 residues. This CDR3 reads CASSPIAGGRTDTQYF. The CDR3 DNA reads as TGTGCCAGCAGCCCCATAGCGGGGGGGCGCACAGATACGCAGTATTTT.

Concerning this clone: The sample has other DNA sequences that encode this CDR3 too. The DNA of the CDR3 is TGTGCCAGCAGCTTGGCAGGGGGCAGTTACGAGCAGTACTTC. This translates into CASSLAGGSYEQYF. V gene TRBV5-4 combines with J gene TRBJ2-7; 8 positions match TRBD1. Looked up from germline, CDR1 is SGHNT and CDR2 is YYREEE (reference sequence). After removal of 0 bases from V and 4 bases from J, the junction contained 3 bases not matched to a gene. The CDR3 totals 14 residues.

This chain uses TRBV4-3 with TRBJ2-3; D not resolved. CDR3 length: 14 residues. From germline, CDR1 is LGHNA and CDR2 YSLEER. Deletions cut 1 base from V and 1 base from J, with 6 bases between. CDR3 sequence (DNA): TGCGCCAGCAGCCAAGCGAGCGGCACAGATACGCAGTATTTT. Residues: CASSQASGTDTQYF.